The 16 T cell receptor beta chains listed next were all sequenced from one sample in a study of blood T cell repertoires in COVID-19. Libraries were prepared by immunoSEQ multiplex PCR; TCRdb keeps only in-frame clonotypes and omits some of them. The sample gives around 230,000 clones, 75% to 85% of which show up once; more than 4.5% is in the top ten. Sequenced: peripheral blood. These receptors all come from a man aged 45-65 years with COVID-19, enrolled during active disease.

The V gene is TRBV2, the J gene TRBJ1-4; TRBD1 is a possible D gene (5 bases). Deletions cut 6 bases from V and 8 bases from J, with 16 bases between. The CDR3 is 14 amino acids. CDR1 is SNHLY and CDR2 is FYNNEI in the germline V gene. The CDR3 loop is CASREESGGEKLFF. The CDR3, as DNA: TGTGCCAGCAGAGAGGAAAGTGGGGGGGAAAAACTGTTTTTT.

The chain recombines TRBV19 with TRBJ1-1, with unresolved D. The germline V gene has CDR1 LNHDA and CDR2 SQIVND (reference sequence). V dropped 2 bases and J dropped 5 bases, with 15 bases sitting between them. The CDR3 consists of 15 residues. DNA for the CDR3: TGTGCCAGTAGTATATCCCGAGGGTTGGGTACTGAAGCTTTCTTT. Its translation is CASSISRGLGTEAFF.

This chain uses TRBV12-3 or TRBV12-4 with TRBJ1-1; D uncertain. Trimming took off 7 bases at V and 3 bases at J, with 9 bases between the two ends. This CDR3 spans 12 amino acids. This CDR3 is CASTLRDTEAFF. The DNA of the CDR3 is TGTGCCAGCACCCTGAGAGACACTGAAGCTTTCTTT.

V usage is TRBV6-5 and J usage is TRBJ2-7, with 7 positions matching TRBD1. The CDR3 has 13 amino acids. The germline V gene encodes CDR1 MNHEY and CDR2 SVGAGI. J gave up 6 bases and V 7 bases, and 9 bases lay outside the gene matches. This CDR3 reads CASKQGVPLEQYF. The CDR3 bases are TGTGCCAGCAAGCAGGGGGTTCCTCTCGAGCAGTACTTC.

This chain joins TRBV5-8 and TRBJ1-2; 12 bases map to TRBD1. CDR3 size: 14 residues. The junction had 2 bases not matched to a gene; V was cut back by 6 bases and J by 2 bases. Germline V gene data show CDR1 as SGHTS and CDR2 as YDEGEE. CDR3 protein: CASTGTGGNYGYTF. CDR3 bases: TGTGCCAGCACCGGGACAGGGGGCAACTATGGCTACACCTTC.

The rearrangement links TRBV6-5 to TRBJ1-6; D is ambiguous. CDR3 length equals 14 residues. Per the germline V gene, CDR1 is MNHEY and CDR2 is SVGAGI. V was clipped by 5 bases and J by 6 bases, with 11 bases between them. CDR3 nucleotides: TGTGCCAGCAGTCTCGAAGGAGCTAATTCACCCCTCCACTTT. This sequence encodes CASSLEGANSPLHF.

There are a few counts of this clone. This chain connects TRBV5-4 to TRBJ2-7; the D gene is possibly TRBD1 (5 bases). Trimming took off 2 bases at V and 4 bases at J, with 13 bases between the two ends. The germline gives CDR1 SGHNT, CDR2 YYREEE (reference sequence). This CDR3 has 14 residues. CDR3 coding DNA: TGTGCCAGCAGCTTCGGCAGGGTACCTTACGAGCAGTACTTC. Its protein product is CASSFGRVPYEQYF.

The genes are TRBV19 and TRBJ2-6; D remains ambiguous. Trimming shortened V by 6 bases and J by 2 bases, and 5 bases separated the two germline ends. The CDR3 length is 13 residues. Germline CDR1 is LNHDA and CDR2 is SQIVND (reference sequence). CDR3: CASSQTGANVLTF. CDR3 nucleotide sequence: TGTGCCAGTAGCCAGACTGGGGCCAACGTCCTGACTTTC.

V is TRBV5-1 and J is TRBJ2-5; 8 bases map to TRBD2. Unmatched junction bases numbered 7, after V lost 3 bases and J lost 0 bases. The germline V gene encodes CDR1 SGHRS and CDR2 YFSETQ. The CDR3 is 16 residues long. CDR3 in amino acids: CASSSKRGPYQETQYF. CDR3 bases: TGCGCCAGCAGCTCGAAGCGGGGGCCTTACCAAGAGACCCAGTACTTC.

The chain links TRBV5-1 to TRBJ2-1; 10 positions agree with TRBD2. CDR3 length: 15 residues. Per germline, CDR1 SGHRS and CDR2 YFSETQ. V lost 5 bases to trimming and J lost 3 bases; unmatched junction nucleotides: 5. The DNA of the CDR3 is TGCGCCAGCAGTGACTTAGCGGGGGGCTACAATGAGCAGTTCTTC. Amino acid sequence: CASSDLAGGYNEQFF.

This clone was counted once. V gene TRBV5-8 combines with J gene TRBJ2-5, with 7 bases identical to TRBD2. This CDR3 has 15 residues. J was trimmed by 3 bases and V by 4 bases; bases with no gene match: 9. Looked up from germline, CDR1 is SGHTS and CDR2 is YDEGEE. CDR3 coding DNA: TGTGCCAGCAGCCAGGTCTCCGGGGGGAAAGAGACCCAGTACTTC. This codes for CASSQVSGGKETQYF.

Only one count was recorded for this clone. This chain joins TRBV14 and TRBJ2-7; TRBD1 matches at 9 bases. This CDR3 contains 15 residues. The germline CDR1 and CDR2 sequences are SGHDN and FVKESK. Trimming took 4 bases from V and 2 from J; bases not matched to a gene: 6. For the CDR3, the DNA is TGTGCCAGCAGCCTCTACCGGGACAGGGCCTACGAGCAGTACTTC. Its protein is CASSLYRDRAYEQYF.

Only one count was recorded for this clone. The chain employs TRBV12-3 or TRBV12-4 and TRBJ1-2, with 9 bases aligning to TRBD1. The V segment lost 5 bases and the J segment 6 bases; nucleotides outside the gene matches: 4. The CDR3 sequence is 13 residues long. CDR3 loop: CASSPTGGDGYTF. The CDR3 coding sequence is TGTGCCAGCAGTCCAACAGGGGGCGATGGCTACACCTTC.

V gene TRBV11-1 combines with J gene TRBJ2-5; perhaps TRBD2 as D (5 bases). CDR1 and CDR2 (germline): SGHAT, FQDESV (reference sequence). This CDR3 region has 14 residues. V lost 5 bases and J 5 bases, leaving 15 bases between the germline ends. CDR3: CASSHLDGMETQYF. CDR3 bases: TGTGCCAGCAGCCACTTAGACGGGATGGAGACCCAGTACTTC.

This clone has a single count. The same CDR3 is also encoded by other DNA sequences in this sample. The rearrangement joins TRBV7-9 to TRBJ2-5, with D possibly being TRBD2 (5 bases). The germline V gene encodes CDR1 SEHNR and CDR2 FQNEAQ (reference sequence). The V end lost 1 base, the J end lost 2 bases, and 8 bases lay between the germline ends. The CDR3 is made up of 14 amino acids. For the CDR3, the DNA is TGTGCCAGCAGCTTAGTACGGGGTCAAGAGACCCAGTACTTC. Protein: CASSLVRGQETQYF.

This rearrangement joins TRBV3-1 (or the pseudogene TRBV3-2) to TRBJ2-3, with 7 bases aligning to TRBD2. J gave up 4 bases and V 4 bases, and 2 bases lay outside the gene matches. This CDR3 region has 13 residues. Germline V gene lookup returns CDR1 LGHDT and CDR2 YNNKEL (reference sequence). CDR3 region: CASSLAGADTQYF. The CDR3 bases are TGTGCCAGCAGCCTGGCGGGGGCAGATACGCAGTATTTT.